Listed below are T cell receptor beta chains from one sample, sequenced in a study of siplizumab effects on memory and regulatory T cells. Clones were sequenced by immunoSEQ multiplex PCR, and TCRdb holds only the in-frame ones, with some missing. The table has around 100,000 clones, 91% seen once; the top ten hold 0.14% to 0.15%. Sequenced: CD4+ T cells sorted from blood. These receptors originate from a human donor in good health. Both conserved end residues are part of each CDR3. D genes are given only for firm matches. Size is stated for part of the rows, as once, few or many counts, or as a class when the clone is expanded.

-,TRBJ1-2,TRBV5-1,-,TGCGCCAGCAGCTCAGTAGACTCCCAAAGGGGCTACACCTTC,CASSSVDSQRGYTF
-,TRBJ2-2,TRBV12-5,-,TGTGCTAGCACCAAGGCCGGGGAGCTGTTTTTT,CASTKAGELFF
-,TRBJ1-2,TRBV19,TRBD1,TGTGCCAGTAGTACCGCAACAGGGGGCGGACGGGAAAGTGGCTACACCTTC,CASSTATGGGRESGYTF
-,TRBJ1-1,TRBV10-3,-,TGTGCCATGCGAGGGCAAGGGTCGCTGAACACTGAAGCTTTCTTT,CAMRGQGSLNTEAFF
-,TRBJ2-1,TRBV19,TRBD2,TGTGCCAGTAGTGGGAAGAGTAGCGGGGGCCCAAGAAGCTCCTACAATGAGCAGTTCTTC,CASSGKSSGGPRSSYNEQFF
-,TRBJ2-5,TRBV14,-,TGTGCCAGCAGCCTCCAGCAGATTTTGGGTCAAGAGACCCAGTACTTC,CASSLQQILGQETQYF
-,TRBJ2-7,TRBV5-1,-,TGCGCCAGCAGCTCGGGGGATTTGCGTGATTACGAGCAGTACTTC,CASSSGDLRDYEQYF
-,TRBJ2-7,TRBV5-1,-,TGCGCCAGCAGCAGGGACTCTATCTCCTACGAGCAGTACTTC,CASSRDSISYEQYF
-,TRBJ1-1,TRBV7-3,-,TGTGCCAGCAGGCGCCGCGGGGGCGCGATGAACACTGAAGCTTTCTTT,CASRRRGGAMNTEAFF
-,TRBJ2-2,TRBV27,-,TGTGCCAGCAGCTCCTTAGGAGTGGCCGGGGAGCTGTTTTTT,CASSSLGVAGELFF
-,TRBJ1-5,TRBV28,-,TGTGCCAGCAGTCCCTCGGGGGTCTCGAGCAATCAGCCCCAGCATTTT,CASSPSGVSSNQPQHF
-,TRBJ2-1,TRBV5-4,-,TGTGCCAGCAGCTTGGACGTACTCCCATACAATGAGCAGTTCTTC,CASSLDVLPYNEQFF
-,TRBJ2-7,TRBV19,TRBD1,TGTGCCAGTAATGACCCGGGACAGGGGTTTGAGCAGTACTTC,CASNDPGQGFEQYF
-,TRBJ2-7,TRBV13,TRBD1,TGTGCCAGCAGCGTACAGACAGGGGGGTACGAGCAGTACTTC,CASSVQTGGYEQYF
-,TRBJ1-4,TRBV5-6,-,TGTGCCAGCAGCCGGGGGAACTTTGGTGAAAAACTGTTTTTT,CASSRGNFGEKLFF
-,TRBJ1-1,TRBV18,-,TGTGCCAGCTCACCACAATCGGGGATCGAAACTGAAGCTTTCTTT,CASSPQSGIETEAFF
-,TRBJ1-1,TRBV5-1,TRBD1,TGCGCCAGCAGCCTATCAGGGGGAAACACTGAAGCTTTCTTT,CASSLSGGNTEAFF
once,TRBJ2-7,TRBV5-5,TRBD2,TGTGCCAGCAGCTTATCGGCAGCGGGGGTGAAGAACGAGCAGTACTTC,CASSLSAAGVKNEQYF
-,TRBJ1-6,TRBV5-6,TRBD1,TGTGCCAGCAGCTTGGAGGGAGCCGACAGGGGTTATAATTCACCCCTCCACTTT,CASSLEGADRGYNSPLHF
-,TRBJ1-2,TRBV7-2,-,TGTGCCAGCAGCTCCAGGACGGGGGACTATGGCTACACCTTC,CASSSRTGDYGYTF
-,TRBJ1-6,TRBV7-9,TRBD1,TGTGCCAGCAGCCAAATTCTCGACAGGGTCCCCCTCCACTTT,CASSQILDRVPLHF
-,TRBJ2-7,TRBV20-1,-,TGCAGTGCTAGTGGGGGGAACGAGCAGTACTTC,CSASGGNEQYF
once,TRBJ2-7,TRBV7-8,TRBD1,TGTGCCAGCAGCCCGGGACAGGGGGCGCGTGGCGAGCAGTACTTC,CASSPGQGARGEQYF
-,TRBJ1-1,TRBV7-9,-,TGTGCCAGCAGCTTAGCCAGGACGGTCGGAACTGAAGCTTTCTTT,CASSLARTVGTEAFF
-,TRBJ2-5,TRBV27,TRBD2,TGTGCCAGCAGTTTATCCCCGGGGACTAGGGGAGAGACCCAGTACTTC,CASSLSPGTRGETQYF
-,TRBJ1-1,TRBV5-6,-,TGTGCCAGCAGCTTGAAGGACCGTGTCGGGACAAAGTATGAAGCTTTCTTT,CASSLKDRVGTKYEAFF